This T cell receptor (beta chain) was captured in a study of persistence of HIV-infected CD4 T cells. Across the whole study: Donors had been on suppressive ART for a median of about 8 years. Study-level findings and limits: TCRbeta richness was lower in CMV- and Gag-responding cells than in anti-CD3/anti-CD28-responding cells.

Sequencing used immunoSEQ version 4 in survey mode. Assay: immunoSEQ multiplex PCR; the TCRdb copy retains only in-frame clones and omits some. The sample has just over 35,000 clones; more than 75% are singletons. Cells were stimulated with overlapping HIV-1 Gag 15-mer peptides. CD40L/CD69 double-negative CD45RO-high memory CD4+ T cells were collected. About this clone itself: The target antigen is unknown.

V was shortened by 7 bases and J by 4 bases, with 14 bases between the two germline ends. CDR3 length: 14 amino acids. Per germline, CDR1 LNHDA and CDR2 SQIVND (reference sequence). The chain couples TRBV19 to TRBJ1-5; tentative D call: TRBD1 (6 bases). This receptor was identified in an adult with HIV. The donor label of this sample is uncertain. The specimen was cultured CD4+ T cells from PBMCs, collected from a patient who received antiretroviral therapy. CDR3 DNA: TGTGCCAGTACCGTAAGGACAGTAAATCAGCCCCAGCATTTT. Residues: CASTVRTVNQPQHF.